The 8 T cell receptor beta chains listed next were all sequenced from one sample in a study of human T cells and chemical hapten exposure. One entry per CDR3 protein results from TCRdb running MiXCR on the RACE reads. The data hold around 130,000 distinct CDR3 sequences, with approximately 9% observed a single time. As for time point: healthy volunteer bleed at 2 weeks. From whole blood left unfractionated, total RNA was extracted. Input material: whole blood. The receptors derive from a male donor in good health. Some clones in this sample may be carry-over from other donors' samples.

This clonotype has just a few counts. The V call is TRBV20-1, the J call TRBJ1-1; TRBD1 is a possible D gene (6 bases). This CDR3 has 15 amino acids. Germline-derived CDR1 and CDR2 are DFQATT and SNEGSKA (reference sequence). V was shortened by 1 base and J by 1 base, with 13 bases between the two germline ends. The CDR3 coding sequence is TGCAGTGCTAGAGCGGGGGGCTTGCGGAACACTGAAGCTTTCTTT. Protein sequence: CSARAGGLRNTEAFF.

The chain recombines TRBV7-2 with TRBJ1-1; a possible D gene is TRBD1 (5 bases). Germline assignment: CDR1 SGHTA and CDR2 FQGNSA. The CDR3 spans 12 residues. Trimming took off 4 bases at V and 6 bases at J, with 9 bases between the two ends. CDR3 sequence: CASSYGQAEAFF. In DNA form, the CDR3 reads TGTGCCAGCAGCTACGGACAAGCTGAAGCTTTCTTT.

This clonotype was observed at least ten times. This chain links TRBV18 with TRBJ2-1, with a weak D call TRBD1 (5 bases). The germline V gene encodes CDR1 KGHSH and CDR2 LQKENI. Trimming pared 2 bases from V and 6 bases from J, leaving 20 bases between. The CDR3 is 17 residues long. Here the CDR3 reads CASSPGEGVRLSNEQFF. The CDR3 DNA sequence: TGTGCCAGCTCACCAGGGGAAGGGGTTAGATTATCCAATGAGCAGTTCTTC.

This clonotype was detected ten times or more. The V gene is TRBV4-3, the J gene TRBJ2-7; perhaps TRBD1 as D (6 bases). V lost 0 bases and J 3 bases, leaving 15 bases between the germline ends. The germline V gene encodes CDR1 LGHNA and CDR2 YSLEER. The CDR3 is 16 residues long. This CDR3 is CASSQDHRARFYEQYF. The CDR3 DNA reads as TGCGCCAGCAGCCAAGATCACAGGGCGCGGTTCTACGAGCAGTACTTC.

The chain carries TRBV5-4 and TRBJ2-2; 9 bases fit TRBD2. V trimming: 0 bases; J trimming: 4 bases; junction bases outside the gene matches: 4. CDR3 size: 16 residues. Germline lookup yields CDR1 SGHNT and CDR2 YYREEE (reference sequence). Here the CDR3 reads CASSLEAGGPTGELFF. The CDR3 nucleotides are TGTGCCAGCAGCTTGGAAGCGGGGGGCCCCACCGGGGAGCTGTTTTTT.

CDR3 in DNA: TGCGCCAGCAGCCAAGAAGGGCTCACAGATACGCAGTATTTT. Its translation: CASSQEGLTDTQYF. The J gene is TRBJ2-3, the V gene TRBV4-1; D gene uncertain. CDR3 length equals 14 residues. The germline CDR1 and CDR2 sequences are MGHRA and YSYEKL. Trimming stripped 0 bases from V and 2 bases from J, with 6 bases between.

CDR3 loop: CASSEALRDFYEQYF. CDR3 in DNA: TGTGCCAGCAGTGAAGCGTTGAGGGATTTCTACGAGCAGTACTTC. The V and J genes are TRBV6-1 and TRBJ2-7, with D possibly being TRBD2 (5 bases). Germline CDR1 MNHNS, CDR2 SASEGT. The CDR3 spans 15 residues. V gave up 0 bases and J gave up 3 bases, with 12 bases separating them.

This clonotype came up a few times. V gene TRBV7-8 combines with J gene TRBJ1-2; the D is unclear. The ends were cut back, 1 base at V and 0 bases at J, with 12 bases in the middle. The germline gives CDR1 SGHVS, CDR2 FQNEAQ. The CDR3 is made up of 16 amino acids. The CDR3 loop reads CASSLVVESSNYGYTF. CDR3 in DNA: TGTGCCAGCAGCTTAGTAGTAGAGTCATCTAACTATGGCTACACCTTC.